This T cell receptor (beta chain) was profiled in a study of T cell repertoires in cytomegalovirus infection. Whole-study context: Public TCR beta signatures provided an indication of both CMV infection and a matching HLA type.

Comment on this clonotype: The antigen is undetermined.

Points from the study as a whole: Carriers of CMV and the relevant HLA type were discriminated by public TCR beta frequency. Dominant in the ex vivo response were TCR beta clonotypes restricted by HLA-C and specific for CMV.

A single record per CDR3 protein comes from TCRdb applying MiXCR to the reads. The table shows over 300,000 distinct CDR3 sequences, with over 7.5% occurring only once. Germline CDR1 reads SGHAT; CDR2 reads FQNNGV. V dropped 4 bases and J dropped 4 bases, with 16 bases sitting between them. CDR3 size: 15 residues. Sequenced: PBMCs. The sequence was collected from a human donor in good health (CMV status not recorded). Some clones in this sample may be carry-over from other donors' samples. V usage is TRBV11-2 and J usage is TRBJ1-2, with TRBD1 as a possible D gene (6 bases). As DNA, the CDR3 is TGTGCCAGCAGCTCCATTGGCAGGGGATTCTATGGCTACACCTTC. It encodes CASSSIGRGFYGYTF.